This passage covers 24 T cell receptor beta chains from one sample sequenced in a study of CD8+ T cells in alopecia areata. cDNA prepared by RNA extraction and subsequent reverse transcription served as the template for sequencing. The repertoire was sequenced with immunoSEQ multiplex PCR; TCRdb's copy has only in-frame clones and lacks some. The sample lists 200,000 or so clones, around 50% seen once, with over 4% in the top ten. The sequencing sample was made of CD8+ T cells sorted from blood. The receptor set was obtained from a human donor in good health.

The CDR3 coding sequence is TGTGCCAGCAGCCAAGTCCCGGACGAGCAGTACTTC. Its translation: CASSQVPDEQYF. The chain is built from TRBV7-9 and TRBJ2-7; D is uncertain. The CDR3 is 12 amino acids. Germline CDR1 and CDR2: SEHNR and FQNEAQ (reference sequence). Deletions cut 5 bases from V and 5 bases from J, with 10 bases between.

The chain joins TRBV5-1 to TRBJ1-1; D not certain. The CDR3 loop spans 14 amino acids. Trimming took off 1 base at V and 5 bases at J, with 12 bases between the two ends. Germline V gene lookup returns CDR1 SGHRS and CDR2 YFSETQ. In DNA, the CDR3 is TGCGCCAGCAGCTTGAGTGCCGTAGGGACTGAAGCTTTCTTT. Translating it yields CASSLSAVGTEAFF. Together with reference TRBV5-1 and TRBJ1-1, the CDR3 gives the full variable domain: KAGVTQTPRYLIKTRGQQVTLSCSPISGHRSVSWYQQTPGQGLQFLFEYFSETQRNKGNFPGRFSGRQFSNSRSEMNVSTLELGDSALYLCASSLSAVGTEAFFGQGTRLTVV.

This chain links TRBV7-6 with TRBJ1-1; D remains ambiguous. CDR3 length: 14 amino acids. The ends were cut back, 5 bases at V and 1 base at J, with 11 bases in the middle. Germline V gene sequence: CDR1 SGHVS, CDR2 FNYEAQ. The DNA for the CDR3 is TGTGCCAGCAGCCCATCGGAGGGGAACACTGAAGCTTTCTTT. Its translation: CASSPSEGNTEAFF.

The chain carries TRBV29-1 and TRBJ1-1; D remains unclear. Germline lookup yields CDR1 SQVTM and CDR2 ANQGSEA. The CDR3 is 10 amino acids. The CDR3: CSYMEVEAFF. The CDR3 region has the DNA TGCAGTTATATGGAGGTTGAAGCTTTCTTT.

This clone has more than one count but fewer than ten. The V call is TRBV29-1, the J call TRBJ1-2; D call uncertain. Germline CDR1 reads SQVTM; CDR2 reads ANQGSEA. V lost 1 base and J 3 bases, leaving 12 bases between the germline ends. This CDR3 is built from 14 residues. The CDR3 is CSVEGSTADYGYTF. The CDR3 nucleotides read TGCAGCGTTGAAGGGTCGACGGCCGACTATGGCTACACCTTC.

This clone was seen a handful of times. The V call is TRBV27, the J call TRBJ2-2; TRBD1 is a possible D gene (5 bases). Germline loops: CDR1 MNHEY, CDR2 SMNVEV (reference sequence). The CDR3 contains 14 residues. V was pared by 8 bases and J by 2 bases, with 12 bases between. The CDR3 is CASAAGFNTGELFF. The CDR3 DNA reads as TGTGCCAGCGCGGCAGGGTTTAACACCGGGGAGCTGTTTTTT.

The V and J genes are TRBV7-9 and TRBJ1-2; D gene uncertain. This CDR3 is 14 amino acids long. V lost 5 bases to trimming and J lost 4 bases, with 14 bases between them. CDR1 is SEHNR, CDR2 FQNEAQ, per germline (reference sequence). The CDR3 region has the DNA TGTGCCAGCAGCCCCTGGACGGACTCCTATGGCTACACCTTC. It yields the protein CASSPWTDSYGYTF. Combining the CDR3 with reference TRBV7-9 and TRBJ1-2 gives the whole variable domain DTGVSQNPRHKITKRGQNVTFRCDPISEHNRLYWYRQTLGQGPEFLTYFQNEAQLEKSRLLSDRFSAERPKGSFSTLEIQRTEQGDSAMYLCASSPWTDSYGYTFGSGTRLTVV.

The chain is built from TRBV13 and TRBJ1-1, with D uncertain. The germline V gene has CDR1 PRHDT and CDR2 FYEKMQ (reference sequence). The V gene lost 6 bases and the J gene lost 1 base, with 12 bases spanning the gap. This CDR3 is built from 14 residues. Written as DNA, the CDR3 is TGTGCCAGCAGTCATGGACTGGAGAACACTGAAGCTTTCTTT. Translating it yields CASSHGLENTEAFF.

This clone turned up a few times. The J gene is TRBJ1-2, the V gene TRBV5-6; no definite D call. The germline V gene has CDR1 SGHDT and CDR2 YYEEEE. The CDR3 is 15 residues long. The V gene lost 4 bases and the J gene lost 5 bases, with 18 bases spanning the gap. In DNA form, the CDR3 reads TGTGCCAGCAGCGTGAGCCACCAGCGGAATTATGGCTACACCTTC. Translation gives CASSVSHQRNYGYTF.

The chain carries TRBV9 and TRBJ2-1; maybe TRBD2 (6 bases). The V and J ends lost 3 bases and 6 bases respectively, with 7 bases between them. Germline assignment: CDR1 SGDLS and CDR2 YYNGEE. This CDR3 region has 12 residues. The CDR3 coding sequence is TGTGCCAGCAGCGGACTAGGCAATGAGCAGTTCTTC. It yields the protein CASSGLGNEQFF.

This sequence joins TRBV2 and TRBJ2-5, with a possible D match to TRBD1 (6 bases). V shed 10 bases and J shed 8 bases, with 11 bases lying between them. The CDR3 consists of 10 residues. Germline V gene lookup returns CDR1 SNHLY and CDR2 FYNNEI. The CDR3 DNA is TGTGCCATCACAGGGAACACCCAGTACTTC. Its protein is CAITGNTQYF.

This clone appeared a few times. This chain joins TRBV23-1 and TRBJ1-1; TRBD1 matches 9 bases. TRBV23-1 is flagged as an ORF with uncertain function. V lost 3 bases to trimming and J lost 5 bases; unmatched junction nucleotides: 19. The CDR3 length is 19 residues. The CDR3 coding sequence is TGCGCCAGCAGTCACCCAAGGGACAGGGAAGAAAGGGGGAATACTGAAGCTTTCTTT. Protein: CASSHPRDREERGNTEAFF.

This chain links TRBV4-1 with TRBJ1-6; D perhaps matches TRBD1 (6 bases). The CDR3 loop spans 15 amino acids. The V end lost 1 base, the J end lost 12 bases, and 16 bases lay between the germline ends. Germline V gene lookup returns CDR1 MGHRA and CDR2 YSYEKL. The CDR3 is CASSQGARTAGPLHF. Written as DNA, the CDR3 is TGCGCCAGCAGCCAAGGGGCCAGGACAGCCGGACCCCTCCACTTT.

This clone was observed a handful of times. The chain combines TRBV6-4 with TRBJ2-1, with 12 bases that match TRBD2. This CDR3 is 13 amino acids long. In germline, CDR1 is MRHNA, CDR2 SNTAGT. CDR3 protein: CAASGGEGNEQFF. CDR3 sequence (DNA): TGTGCAGCTAGCGGGGGGGAAGGCAATGAGCAGTTCTTC.

The chain carries TRBV20-1 and TRBJ1-1; 7 nucleotides align to TRBD1. The germline V gene has CDR1 DFQATT and CDR2 SNEGSKA (reference sequence). The CDR3 is made up of 11 amino acids. Trimming at V came to 6 bases and at J to 4 bases, leaving 2 bases not matched to a gene. CDR3 region: CSARGGTEAFF. The CDR3 region has the DNA TGCAGTGCCAGGGGGGGCACTGAAGCTTTCTTT.

The chain couples TRBV2 to TRBJ1-2, with D unresolved. The V gene lost 7 bases and the J gene lost 4 bases, with 13 bases spanning the gap. Germline CDR1 reads SNHLY; CDR2 reads FYNNEI. The CDR3 has 13 amino acids. The CDR3 loop is CASTGGRFYGYTF. As DNA, the CDR3 is TGTGCCAGCACCGGAGGGAGGTTCTATGGCTACACCTTC.

This clone came up once. The chain couples TRBV5-6 to TRBJ2-1, with TRBD1 matching 7 bases. The CDR3 contains 17 residues. Germline CDR1 SGHDT, CDR2 YYEEEE. Germline trimming cut 2 bases from V and 0 bases from J; bases unmatched to any gene: 8. The CDR3 reads CASSFRDRPISYNEQFF. As DNA, the CDR3 is TGTGCCAGCAGCTTCCGGGACAGACCGATCTCCTACAATGAGCAGTTCTTC.

The chain recombines TRBV6-1 with TRBJ1-1; possibly TRBD1 for D (5 bases). The CDR3 has 12 amino acids. CDR1 and CDR2 (germline): MNHNS, SASEGT. V was trimmed by 5 bases and J by 7 bases, leaving 11 bases between them. CDR3 in DNA: TGTGCCAGCAGTCCCTGGGACGGTGAAGCTTTCTTT. Protein sequence: CASSPWDGEAFF.

This clone appeared a single time. J is TRBJ2-5 and V is TRBV25-1; TRBD2 agrees at 8 bases. There are 14 residues in the CDR3. Germline lookup yields CDR1 MGHDK and CDR2 SYGVNS. With 4 bases clipped from V and 5 bases from J, the junction kept 6 bases outside the gene matches. CDR3 amino acids: CASSVPGLGETQYF. The CDR3 nucleotides are TGTGCCAGCAGTGTTCCGGGACTAGGGGAGACCCAGTACTTC.

The chain combines TRBV27 with TRBJ2-1, with 8 bases that match TRBD1. The CDR3 has 13 amino acids. Per germline, CDR1 MNHEY and CDR2 SMNVEV (reference sequence). The trim removed 8 bases at V and 8 bases at J, leaving 8 bases unmatched. The DNA of the CDR3 is TGTGCCAGCCAGGACAGGGCTGTGGATGAGCAGTTCTTC. Translating it yields CASQDRAVDEQFF.

The chain joins TRBV4-1 to TRBJ2-7, with 10 bases matching TRBD2. Germline CDR1 reads MGHRA; CDR2 reads YSYEKL. The V gene end was trimmed by 1 base and the J gene end by 3 bases; junction bases not matched to a gene: 9. The CDR3 totals 17 residues. CDR3 amino acids: CASSQGVERGGFYEQYF. In DNA form, the CDR3 reads TGCGCCAGCAGCCAAGGAGTAGAGCGGGGGGGCTTCTACGAGCAGTACTTC.

The chain recombines TRBV5-1 with TRBJ2-3; D not certain. Germline CDR1 reads SGHRS; CDR2 reads YFSETQ. This CDR3 is built from 13 residues. Trimming shortened V by 0 bases and J by 2 bases, and 4 bases separated the two germline ends. The CDR3 bases are TGCGCCAGCAGCTTGGGGCCCACAGATACGCAGTATTTT. It yields the protein CASSLGPTDTQYF. The entire variable domain, with the rest obtained from reference TRBV5-1 and TRBJ2-3, is as follows: KAGVTQTPRYLIKTRGQQVTLSCSPISGHRSVSWYQQTPGQGLQFLFEYFSETQRNKGNFPGRFSGRQFSNSRSEMNVSTLELGDSALYLCASSLGPTDTQYFGPGTRLTVL.

This clone was observed a handful of times. V is TRBV7-6 and J is TRBJ2-7; 7 bases align to TRBD1. The V gene end was trimmed by 5 bases and the J gene end by 3 bases; junction bases not matched to a gene: 10. This CDR3 spans 15 amino acids. Germline CDR1 and CDR2: SGHVS and FNYEAQ. The CDR3 nucleotides are TGTGCCAGCAGCCCTTCGGGGACAGTGGACTACGAGCAGTACTTC. Amino acid sequence: CASSPSGTVDYEQYF.

This clone was counted between two and nine times. The V gene is TRBV28, the J gene TRBJ1-1, with a possible D match to TRBD1 (5 bases). Germline-derived CDR1 and CDR2 are MDHEN and SYDVKM. V shed 7 bases and J shed 0 bases, with 9 bases lying between them. This CDR3 spans 13 amino acids. This CDR3 is CASKRGLNTEAFF. DNA for the CDR3: TGTGCCAGCAAAAGGGGCTTGAACACTGAAGCTTTCTTT.